A selection of T cell receptor beta chains follows, all from one sample in a study of T cell responses to AZD1222 COVID-19 vaccine. Here immunoSEQ multiplex PCR was the method, and the copy in TCRdb shows in-frame clones only, minus some. Altogether 150,000 to 200,000 clones are present, approximately 93% being singletons, with the ten largest covering roughly 3.8%. The specimen was peripheral blood, collected on day 0 of AZD1222 vaccination. All receptors derive from an adult in good health. The CDR3 runs from the conserved cysteine through the conserved F or W. Fields, in order: J gene, D gene, V gene, clone size, CDR3 protein, CDR3 DNA. A D gene is named only where the DNA matches it firmly. Clone size, where shown, is once, few, many, or a class for clones that have expanded.

TRBJ1-1,TRBD1,TRBV5-1,NA,CASSLLSGGEAFF,TGCGCCAGCAGCTTGTTATCAGGGGGTGAAGCTTTCTTT
TRBJ1-2,TRBD1,TRBV18,NA,CASSPIGTGGNYGYTF,TGTGCCAGCTCACCGATTGGGACAGGGGGCAACTATGGCTACACCTTC
TRBJ2-1,NA,TRBV9,NA,CASSVQAGKSYNEQFF,TGTGCCAGCAGCGTACAGGCGGGAAAATCCTACAATGAGCAGTTCTTC
TRBJ2-1,TRBD2,TRBV10-3,NA,CAMGGVESYNEQFF,TGTGCCATGGGAGGGGTAGAATCCTACAATGAGCAGTTCTTC
TRBJ1-5,NA,TRBV2,NA,CASTPVGHQPQHF,TGTGCCAGCACCCCGGTGGGTCATCAGCCCCAGCATTTT
TRBJ1-2,NA,TRBV5-1,NA,CASSLVGDGYTF,TGCGCCAGCAGCTTGGTTGGAGATGGCTACACCTTC
TRBJ2-7,NA,TRBV30,NA,CAWAVGSYEQYF,TGTGCCTGGGCCGTAGGGTCCTACGAGCAGTACTTC
TRBJ1-2,NA,TRBV11-2,few,CASSLAQGDGYTF,TGTGCCAGCAGCTTGGCGCAGGGTGATGGCTACACCTTC
TRBJ1-2,NA,TRBV12-3/TRBV12-4,NA,CASSDLFEGGYTF,TGTGCCAGCAGTGACCTTTTTGAGGGCGGCTACACCTTC
TRBJ2-7,NA,TRBV14,once,CASSPLFSRRRTEEQYF,TGTGCCAGCAGCCCCCTTTTTAGTAGGCGCAGGACTGAGGAGCAGTACTTC
TRBJ1-1,NA,TRBV23-1,NA,CASSQSGGRGAFF,TGCGCCAGCAGTCAATCGGGGGGGCGAGGGGCTTTCTTT
TRBJ2-2,NA,TRBV6-5,NA,CASSYQLPGGELFF,TGTGCCAGCAGTTACCAACTCCCGGGTGGGGAGCTGTTTTTT
TRBJ2-7,TRBD1,TRBV27,few,CASSPDRGDLAFYEQYF,TGTGCCAGCAGTCCAGACAGGGGGGACCTCGCCTTCTACGAGCAGTACTTC
TRBJ2-7,TRBD2,TRBV4-2,NA,CASSLFLAGGGSYEQYF,TGTGCCAGCAGCCTGTTCCTAGCGGGAGGTGGCTCCTACGAGCAGTACTTC
TRBJ1-2,NA,TRBV27,NA,CASRATRGQFYGYTF,TGTGCCAGCAGGGCCACCAGAGGGCAGTTTTATGGCTACACCTTC
TRBJ1-1,NA,TRBV9,NA,CASSVGAMGTEAFF,TGTGCCAGCAGCGTAGGGGCCATGGGCACTGAAGCTTTCTTT
TRBJ1-2,TRBD1,TRBV7-9,once,CASSPQGAYGYTF,TGTGCCAGCAGCCCTCAGGGGGCCTATGGCTACACCTTC
TRBJ1-1,NA,TRBV19,NA,CASRTTSWGPTEAFF,TGTGCCAGTAGAACAACAAGCTGGGGTCCCACTGAAGCTTTCTTT
TRBJ2-7,NA,TRBV5-1,NA,CASSLTYRGYEQYF,TGCGCCAGCAGCTTGACCTATCGGGGCTACGAGCAGTACTTC
TRBJ2-1,TRBD2,TRBV11-2,NA,CASSLVSGRGGEQFF,TGTGCCAGCAGCTTAGTTAGCGGGAGAGGAGGTGAGCAGTTCTTC
TRBJ1-5,NA,TRBV19,once,CASSNRDSNQPQHF,TGTGCCAGTAGTAACAGAGATAGCAATCAGCCCCAGCATTTT
TRBJ2-2,NA,TRBV6-5,NA,CASSYKDTGELFF,TGTGCCAGCAGTTATAAGGACACCGGGGAGCTGTTTTTT
TRBJ2-7,NA,TRBV2,NA,CASSLTGQGEQYF,TGTGCCAGCAGTTTGACAGGCCAAGGGGAGCAGTACTTC
TRBJ1-3,NA,TRBV18,NA,CASSPNSGRFSGNTIYF,TGTGCCAGCTCACCTAACTCCGGGCGTTTCTCTGGAAACACCATATATTTT
TRBJ2-7,TRBD1,TRBV2,few,CASIPGTAYEQYF,TGTGCCAGCATTCCCGGGACAGCCTACGAGCAGTACTTC
TRBJ1-5,NA,TRBV15,NA,CATSRPVRGAGGAQHF,TGTGCCACCAGCAGACCAGTCCGCGGGGCTGGTGGGGCCCAGCATTTT